One and the same sample provided the 2 T cell receptor beta chains below, sequenced in a study of T cells in Graves' hyperthyroidism and ophthalmopathy (dated by TCRdb to the late 2010s). The method was multiplex PCR. The run used an Illumina HiSeq 2000. The TCR beta CDR3 regions were amplified from RNA transcripts. The first round of RT-PCR for the TCR CDR3 was performed with the HTBI primer set and the Qiagen OneStep RT-PCR kit. The raw public data were reprocessed by TCRdb itself: fastp quality trimming at Q25, MiXCR clonotype calling, in-frame beta chains only. For every CDR3 protein sequence, its rows merge into one entry that carries the most common genes and DNA. In all, the sample holds some 500,000 distinct CDR3 sequences, and roughly 15% of those were seen once. Around 32% of the sample is held by the ten biggest clonotypes. Sequenced material: blood. All receptors come from a woman in her twenties or thirties with Graves' ophthalmopathy.

As for this clonotype: A much larger clone lies a single base off, so this may be a read error. CDR3 DNA: TGTGCCAGCAGTCCGGGACTAGCGGGAGGGAGCTCCTACAATGAGCAGTTCTTC. Encoded protein: CASSPGLAGGSSYNEQFF. This chain connects TRBV28 to TRBJ2-1; 16 bases match TRBD2. V lost 5 bases and J lost 0; bases outside the gene matches: 4. Germline V lookup: CDR1 MDHEN, CDR2 SYDVKM. There are 18 residues in the CDR3.

This clonotype was detected a few times. The V gene is TRBV20-1, the J gene TRBJ2-5; D possibly corresponds to TRBD2 (6 bases). CDR1 is DFQATT, CDR2 SNEGSKA, per germline (reference sequence). Deletions cut 7 bases from V and 5 bases from J, with 14 bases between. This CDR3 comprises 12 residues. CDR3 amino acids: CSEEGLEETQYF. Here the CDR3 DNA reads TGCAGTGAGGAGGGGCTAGAGGAGACCCAGTACTTC.